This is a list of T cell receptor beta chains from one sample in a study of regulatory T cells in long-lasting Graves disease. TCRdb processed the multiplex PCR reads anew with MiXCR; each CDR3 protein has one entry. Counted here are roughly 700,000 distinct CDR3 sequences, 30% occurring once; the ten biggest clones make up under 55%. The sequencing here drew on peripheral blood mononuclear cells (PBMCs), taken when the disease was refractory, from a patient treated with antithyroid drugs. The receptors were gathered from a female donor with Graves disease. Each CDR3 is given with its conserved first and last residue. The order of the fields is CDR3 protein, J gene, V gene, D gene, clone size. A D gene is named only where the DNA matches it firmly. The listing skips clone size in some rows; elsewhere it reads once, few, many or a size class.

cdr3_aa: CASTPGQGRSNEKLFF
j_call: TRBJ1-4
v_call: TRBV3-1
d_call: TRBD1
clone_size: few

cdr3_aa: CASSPERGGGWNTEAFF
j_call: TRBJ1-1
v_call: TRBV7-8
d_call: -
clone_size: few

cdr3_aa: CASSTPRLDPKETQYF
j_call: TRBJ2-5
v_call: TRBV7-9
d_call: -
clone_size: few

cdr3_aa: CASNNGREMNTEAFF
j_call: TRBJ1-1
v_call: TRBV28
d_call: -
clone_size: -

cdr3_aa: CASSLGTGHPYEQYF
j_call: TRBJ2-7
v_call: TRBV12-3/TRBV12-4
d_call: -
clone_size: -

cdr3_aa: CASSSSGTSGKRNTGELFF
j_call: TRBJ2-2
v_call: TRBV14
d_call: TRBD2
clone_size: -

cdr3_aa: CASSSKSGPRGGELFF
j_call: TRBJ2-2
v_call: TRBV5-1
d_call: -
clone_size: -

cdr3_aa: CASSPGKSNTDTQYF
j_call: TRBJ2-3
v_call: TRBV5-1
d_call: -
clone_size: -

cdr3_aa: CASHTSGRKRLEQYF
j_call: TRBJ2-7
v_call: TRBV27
d_call: TRBD2
clone_size: -

cdr3_aa: CASSLTGSYANVLTF
j_call: TRBJ2-6
v_call: TRBV2
d_call: -
clone_size: many

cdr3_aa: CASGLSRGPVYGYTF
j_call: TRBJ1-2
v_call: TRBV12-5
d_call: -
clone_size: few

cdr3_aa: CASSFLGLPGTEAFF
j_call: TRBJ1-1
v_call: TRBV27
d_call: -
clone_size: few

cdr3_aa: CASSRRLAGGSNEQFF
j_call: TRBJ2-1
v_call: TRBV5-4
d_call: TRBD2
clone_size: -

cdr3_aa: CASSLGNRGRWDYGYTF
j_call: TRBJ1-2
v_call: TRBV5-1
d_call: TRBD1
clone_size: -

cdr3_aa: CSAKAGGLAGGNEQFF
j_call: TRBJ2-1
v_call: TRBV20-1
d_call: TRBD2
clone_size: -

cdr3_aa: CASSQVGGGHEQYF
j_call: TRBJ2-7
v_call: TRBV14
d_call: -
clone_size: few

cdr3_aa: CASSPEQSARTEAFF
j_call: TRBJ1-1
v_call: TRBV5-1
d_call: -
clone_size: once

cdr3_aa: CAWSVWENTEAFF
j_call: TRBJ1-1
v_call: TRBV30
d_call: -
clone_size: -

cdr3_aa: CASRRDYSGYTF
j_call: TRBJ1-2
v_call: TRBV2
d_call: -
clone_size: many

cdr3_aa: CSAPTGGSYEQYF
j_call: TRBJ2-7
v_call: TRBV20-1
d_call: TRBD2
clone_size: -

cdr3_aa: CAWTFGGQGVYGYTF
j_call: TRBJ1-2
v_call: TRBV30
d_call: TRBD1
clone_size: -

cdr3_aa: CASSPGQTTTNEKLFF
j_call: TRBJ1-4
v_call: TRBV7-8
d_call: TRBD1
clone_size: few

cdr3_aa: CASSIAWGRGTEAFF
j_call: TRBJ1-1
v_call: TRBV19
d_call: -
clone_size: -

cdr3_aa: CASSAGQSEAFF
j_call: TRBJ1-1
v_call: TRBV2
d_call: -
clone_size: many